This T cell receptor (beta chain) stems from a study of blood T cells in healthy people across ages. A second roughly 7 to 12 cycle PCR used barcoded and J-beta primers. A template-switch adaptor containing 12 random nucleotides labeled each cDNA molecule. TCRdb passed the 5' RACE reads through MiXCR, listing each CDR3 protein once. The table includes about a million distinct CDR3 sequences, 45% to 60% detected once. Study observations and caveats: Across samples, TCR beta diversity tracked strongly with naive T cell percentage. No one knew whether donors had CMV, which possibly confounded expanded clonotype changes.

Germline loops: CDR1 SQVTM, CDR2 ANQGSEA. This CDR3 is built from 12 residues. V shed 2 bases and J shed 7 bases, with 11 bases lying between them. Turning to this clonotype: Its antigen is not known.

Sequencing was done on a sample of blood. This sequence was found in a woman aged 60-75 years in good health. The chain recombines TRBV29-1 with TRBJ2-5; D gene ambiguous. CDR3 sequence: CSVERQFGTQYF. DNA of the CDR3: TGCAGCGTTGAACGGCAGTTTGGGACCCAGTACTTC.